One sample yielded the 26 T cell receptor beta chains listed below, sequenced in a study of blood T cell repertoires in COVID-19. Using immunoSEQ multiplex PCR, the repertoire was profiled, and TCRdb retains in-frame clones only, with some absent. Here the sample spans roughly 380,000 clones, 81% being singletons. Sequenced input: peripheral blood. The source of these receptors is a human donor with acute or convalescent COVID-19. The donor label of this sample is uncertain.

The chain links TRBV6-6 to TRBJ1-1; unclear D gene. The CDR3 spans 12 residues. Trimming removed 4 bases from V and 10 bases from J, with 13 bases in between. Germline V gives CDR1 MNHNY, CDR2 SVGAGI (reference sequence). DNA for the CDR3: TGTGCCAGCAGTTGGAGCTTTTCGTCAGCTTTCTTT. This codes for CASSWSFSSAFF.

The chain is built from TRBV15 and TRBJ2-7, with 9 positions matching TRBD2. Germline V lookup: CDR1 LNHNV, CDR2 YYDKDF (reference sequence). The CDR3 is 15 residues long. V lost 5 bases to trimming and J lost 3 bases; unmatched junction nucleotides: 8. The CDR3 DNA reads as TGTGCCACCAGCGTCCTTAGCGGGAGTTACTACGAGCAGTACTTC. Its translation: CATSVLSGSYYEQYF.

The chain joins TRBV30 to TRBJ1-5, with TRBD1 matching over 7 bases. The CDR3 is 16 amino acids. Germline V gives CDR1 GTSNPN, CDR2 SVGIG (reference sequence). V trimming: 0 bases; J trimming: 2 bases; junction bases outside the gene matches: 7. For the CDR3, the DNA is TGTGCCTGGAGTGTCGGCAGGGGGGCTGGCAATCAGCCCCAGCATTTT. The encoded protein is CAWSVGRGAGNQPQHF.

The chain links TRBV19 to TRBJ1-1; D gene unclear. CDR1 and CDR2 (germline): LNHDA, SQIVND (reference sequence). CDR3 length equals 13 residues. Trimming took off 3 bases at V and 4 bases at J, with 9 bases between the two ends. DNA of the CDR3: TGTGCCAGTAGTATGAGGTGGTTCACTGAAGCTTTCTTT. This gives the protein CASSMRWFTEAFF.

The chain uses TRBV30 and TRBJ1-5; no reliable D call. The CDR3 sequence is 16 residues long. The ends were cut back, 5 bases at V and 0 bases at J, with 17 bases in the middle. Germline V CDR1 and CDR2: GTSNPN, SVGIG (reference sequence). CDR3 sequence reads: CAWPTRRSYSNQPQHF. In DNA, the CDR3 is TGTGCCTGGCCAACTAGGAGAAGTTATAGCAATCAGCCCCAGCATTTT.

As for this clone: Other DNA variants within this sample encode the same CDR3. The genes are TRBV4-2 and TRBJ1-2, with 9 nucleotides matching TRBD1. Germline values: CDR1 LGHNA, CDR2 YNFKEQ. J gave up 7 bases and V 0 bases, and 3 bases lay outside the gene matches. The CDR3 is 14 amino acids. The CDR3 loop reads CASSQDRTGVGYTF. CDR3 DNA sequence: TGTGCCAGCAGCCAAGATAGGACAGGGGTTGGCTACACCTTC.

The rearrangement joins TRBV5-1 to TRBJ2-1; 7 bases line up with TRBD1. Germline V gives CDR1 SGHRS, CDR2 YFSETQ. The ends lost 5 bases at V and 2 bases at J; junction bases unmatched: 7. The CDR3 length is 15 residues. The CDR3 nucleotides are TGCGCCAGCAGATTACCAGGGGGAACCTACAATGAGCAGTTCTTC. Amino acid sequence: CASRLPGGTYNEQFF.

The J gene is TRBJ1-4, the V gene TRBV6-5; 8 bases agree with TRBD1. Germline V gives CDR1 MNHEY, CDR2 SVGAGI. V lost 2 bases, J lost 8 bases, and 4 bases stayed unmatched. This CDR3 has 14 residues. In nucleotides, the CDR3 is TGTGCCAGCAGTTACGACAGGGGAGGAGAAAAACTGTTTTTT. Protein sequence: CASSYDRGGEKLFF.

The chain links TRBV11-2 to TRBJ2-2, with 7 bases that match TRBD2. Germline values: CDR1 SGHAT, CDR2 FQNNGV. The CDR3 extends over 17 amino acids. V lost 0 bases to trimming and J lost 3 bases; unmatched junction nucleotides: 7. CDR3: CASSLDGGRAYTGELFF. CDR3 nucleotides: TGTGCCAGCAGCTTAGACGGGGGGAGGGCCTACACCGGGGAGCTGTTTTTT.

The rearrangement joins TRBV10-3 to TRBJ1-5, with D hard to call. Trimming cost V 2 bases and J 0 bases, with 8 bases left between them. CDR1 is ENHRY and CDR2 is SYGVKD in the germline V gene. The CDR3 length is 15 residues. The CDR3 reads CAISETAYSNQPQHF. The CDR3 nucleotides read TGTGCCATCAGTGAGACAGCTTATAGCAATCAGCCCCAGCATTTT.

Details on this clone: A far larger clone is one nucleotide away, so this likely arose from a read error. The chain uses TRBV9 and TRBJ1-5, with 10 bases fitting TRBD1. CDR1 is SGDLS, CDR2 YYNGEE, per germline. The CDR3 covers 15 residues. V gave up 3 bases and J gave up 2 bases; unmatched junction bases: 2. CDR3 in DNA: TGTGCCAGCAGCGCCGGGACAGGGGGCAATCAGCCCCAGCATTTT. Protein sequence: CASSAGTGGNQPQHF.

The genes are TRBV15 and TRBJ2-7, with 14 positions matching TRBD2. Germline trimming cut 3 bases from V and 6 bases from J; bases unmatched to any gene: 13. This CDR3 is built from 18 residues. CDR1 is LNHNV, CDR2 YYDKDF, per germline (reference sequence). The CDR3 DNA reads as TGTGCCACCAGCAGTCCCGGGACTAGCGGGGGCCGATCGTCCGAGCAGTACTTC. Its translation is CATSSPGTSGGRSSEQYF.

The chain combines TRBV2 with TRBJ1-3; 12 positions agree with TRBD1. CDR1 is SNHLY, CDR2 FYNNEI, per germline. The CDR3 totals 19 residues. Unmatched junction bases numbered 13, after V lost 6 bases and J lost 1 base. CDR3 DNA sequence: TGTGCCAGCAGATTGTCCCGGGACAGGGGGCGAGTATCTGGAAACACCATATATTTT. It specifies CASRLSRDRGRVSGNTIYF.

The chain links TRBV5-4 to TRBJ2-2; 8 nucleotides agree with TRBD2. CDR1 and CDR2 from the germline V gene are SGHNT and YYREEE (reference sequence). The CDR3 sequence is 15 residues long. J gave up 4 bases and V 2 bases, and 4 bases lay outside the gene matches. The CDR3, as DNA: TGTGCCAGCAGCTTTCGTACTAGCGGCACCGGGGAGCTGTTTTTT. Translated: CASSFRTSGTGELFF. Looking up the rest from reference TRBV5-4 and TRBJ2-2 gives the full variable domain: ETGVTQSPTHLIKTRGQQVTLRCSSQSGHNTVSWYQQALGQGPQFIFQYYREEENGRGNFPPRFSGLQFPNYSSELNVNALELDDSALYLCASSFRTSGTGELFFGEGSRLTVL.

The rearrangement links TRBV5-8 to TRBJ1-6; weak D call: TRBD1 (5 bases). V lost 1 base and J lost 7, with 9 bases in between. Germline values: CDR1 SGHTS, CDR2 YDEGEE. The CDR3 totals 14 residues. The chain's CDR3 is CASSLTGTNSPLHF. CDR3 DNA: TGTGCCAGCAGCTTGACAGGAACCAATTCACCCCTCCACTTT.

V gene TRBV2 combines with J gene TRBJ1-5; D perhaps matches TRBD1 (5 bases). This CDR3 is built from 12 residues. V lost 5 bases and J lost 6, with 8 bases in between. Germline loops: CDR1 SNHLY, CDR2 FYNNEI. The CDR3: CASSLTGQPQHF. CDR3 bases: TGTGCCAGCAGTCTAACAGGTCAGCCCCAGCATTTT.

The chain employs TRBV27 and TRBJ2-1; D is ambiguous. Germline V lookup: CDR1 MNHEY, CDR2 SMNVEV (reference sequence). The V end was cut by 7 bases, the J end by 7 bases, with 14 bases between. This CDR3 contains 13 residues. CDR3 in DNA: TGTGCCAGCACCCCGAGAAACGGGAATGAGCAGTTCTTC. Its protein product is CASTPRNGNEQFF.

This rearrangement joins TRBV6-1 to TRBJ2-5, with 11 positions matching TRBD2. The CDR3 has 19 residues. The V segment lost 2 bases and the J segment 5 bases; nucleotides outside the gene matches: 16. The V gene's germline CDR1 is MNHNS and CDR2 SASEGT. This chain's CDR3 is CASSEPGLAGLQERETQYF. CDR3 in DNA: TGTGCCAGCAGTGAACCCGGACTAGCGGGCTTACAAGAGAGGGAGACCCAGTACTTC.

The CDR3 sequence is CASSALAGGTDTQYF. As DNA, the CDR3 is TGTGCCAGCAGCGCGCTAGCGGGGGGTACAGATACGCAGTATTTT. The rearrangement uses TRBV9 and TRBJ2-3; 11 positions match TRBD2. V lost 3 bases to trimming and J lost 3 bases; unmatched junction nucleotides: 3. The germline gives CDR1 SGDLS, CDR2 YYNGEE. This CDR3 is 15 amino acids long.

The chain combines TRBV6-5 with TRBJ1-4; 12 nucleotides line up with TRBD1. Germline CDR1 is MNHEY and CDR2 is SVGAGI. CDR3 size: 15 residues. The V segment lost 2 bases and the J segment 8 bases; nucleotides outside the gene matches: 3. For the CDR3, the DNA is TGTGCCAGCAGTTACCGCGGGACAGGGGGCGAAAAACTGTTTTTT. Protein sequence: CASSYRGTGGEKLFF.

The chain employs TRBV7-8 and TRBJ1-5, with unresolved D. CDR3 length: 13 residues. Germline V gene lookup returns CDR1 SGHVS and CDR2 FQNEAQ. Trimming removed 1 base from V and 7 bases from J, with 8 bases in between. In DNA form, the CDR3 reads TGTGCCAGCAGCTTAGGCCGTAGCCAGCCCCAGCATTTT. Protein sequence: CASSLGRSQPQHF.

Turning to this clone: One junction end does not reproduce the germline sequence, and a read error may be involved. The rearrangement joins TRBV10-1 to TRBJ2-7, with TRBD2 identical over 14 bases. Germline CDR1 is WNHNN and CDR2 is SYGVQD (reference sequence). This CDR3 region has 14 residues. CDR3 coding DNA: TGCGCCAGCAGTGGACTAGCGGGAGGGCCATCAGTAAGATTC. This sequence encodes CASSGLAGGPSVRF.

This clone was counted between two and nine times. One junction end disagrees with the germline gene, perhaps due to a read error. This chain joins TRBV5-1 and TRBJ2-1; 8 nucleotides line up with TRBD2. The CDR3 consists of 13 residues. CDR1 is SGHRS and CDR2 is YFSETQ in the germline V gene. The CDR3 protein is CASSLAGGRIRLF. The CDR3 nucleotides read TGCGCCAGCAGCTTGGCCGGCGGGAGGATTAGGCTCTTC. The variable domain in full, with the rest retrieved from reference TRBV5-1 and TRBJ2-1, is KAGVTQTPRYLIKTRGQQVTLSCSPISGHRSVSWYQQTPGQGLQFLFEYFSETQRNKGNFPGRFSGRQFSNSRSEMNVSTLELGDSALYLCASSLAGGRIRLFGPGTRLTVL.

This sequence joins TRBV10-3 and TRBJ2-3, with D possibly being TRBD2 (6 bases). CDR3 length: 19 residues. Trimming stripped 9 bases from V and 0 bases from J, with 28 bases between. Germline CDR1 reads ENHRY; CDR2 reads SYGVKD. This chain's CDR3 is CAISEGGTRTPSSTDTQYF. CDR3 sequence (DNA): TGTGCCATTTCTGAAGGCGGGACCCGCACCCCTTCTAGCACAGATACGCAGTATTTT.

V and J are TRBV3-1 (or the pseudogene TRBV3-2) and TRBJ1-2; D is uncertain. With 2 bases removed from V and 3 bases from J, the gap between germline ends came to 7 bases. Germline V gene lookup returns CDR1 LGHDT and CDR2 YNNKEL (reference sequence). The CDR3 is 13 amino acids. CDR3 nucleotides: TGTGCCAGCAGCCAACGGGATTACTATGGCTACACCTTC. Residues: CASSQRDYYGYTF.

This chain uses TRBV10-2 with TRBJ1-2; 12 bases are shared with TRBD1. The germline gives CDR1 WSHSY, CDR2 SAAADI. The junction had 11 bases not matched to a gene; V was cut back by 10 bases and J by 8 bases. The length of the CDR3 is 14 residues. CDR3 residues: CATLGGTGGEGYTF. In DNA form, the CDR3 reads TGCGCCACCCTGGGAGGGACAGGGGGCGAAGGCTACACCTTC.